This is a list of T cell receptor beta chains from one sample in a study of T cells in Graves' hyperthyroidism and ophthalmopathy. From the multiplex PCR reads, TCRdb called clonotypes with MiXCR, one entry per CDR3 protein. The sample consists of about 600,000 distinct CDR3 sequences, around 15% of them appearing once. Sequencing was performed on blood. These TCRs come from a woman aged 40 to 49 with Graves' ophthalmopathy. Both conserved end residues are part of each CDR3. A D gene is named only where the DNA matches it firmly. Rows give clone size only sometimes, using once, few, many, or a class for an expanded clone.

CDR3 DNA,CDR3 protein,J gene,D gene,V gene,clone size
TGTGCCAGCGGGTCACTCCGGAATAGCAATCAGCCCCAGCATTTT,CASGSLRNSNQPQHF,TRBJ1-5,NA,TRBV2,NA
TGTGCCAGCAGTGACAAGGCAGGGGACACAGATACGCAGTATTTT,CASSDKAGDTDTQYF,TRBJ2-3,NA,TRBV6-4,NA
TGCAGTGCTAGAGATAGGGGTTGGAATGAGCAGTTCTTC,CSARDRGWNEQFF,TRBJ2-1,NA,TRBV20-1,NA
TGTGCCAGCAGCCCTTTGGGGGGACGGCCAGATACGCAGTATTTT,CASSPLGGRPDTQYF,TRBJ2-3,NA,TRBV3-1,NA
TGTGCCAGCAGCGGACTAGCGCGTTACAATGAGCAGTTCTTC,CASSGLARYNEQFF,TRBJ2-1,TRBD2,TRBV28,NA
TGCGCCAGCAGCCAAGGTGGTAGGATAACGGAATTTAATGAAGCTTTCTTT,CASSQGGRITEFNEAFF,TRBJ1-1,NA,TRBV4-1,NA
TGTGCCAGCAGCTTAGGCGGGGGGTCCCAAGAGACCCAGTACTTC,CASSLGGGSQETQYF,TRBJ2-5,TRBD2,TRBV13,many
TGTGCCAGCAGTTACTCGAAAATGGAATCCTACGAGCAGTACTTC,CASSYSKMESYEQYF,TRBJ2-7,NA,TRBV6-5,many
TGCGCCAGCAGCCGAGGGGCTAGCAGCCAAGAGACCCAGTACTTC,CASSRGASSQETQYF,TRBJ2-5,NA,TRBV5-1,few
TGTGCCAGCATTCTACAGGGGGCAAGCACTGAAGCTTTCTTT,CASILQGASTEAFF,TRBJ1-1,TRBD1,TRBV6-2/TRBV6-3,few
TGTGCCAGCAGTGAAGGGTGGGGACACTACCTACAAGCCTACGAGCAGTACTTC,CASSEGWGHYLQAYEQYF,TRBJ2-7,NA,TRBV6-1,many
TGTGCCAGCAACCCTTCGACACTTAACTATGGCTACACCTTC,CASNPSTLNYGYTF,TRBJ1-2,NA,TRBV28,many